The 8 T cell receptor beta chains below come from one sample, sequenced in a study of T cell responses to AZD1222 COVID-19 vaccine. The data were produced by immunoSEQ multiplex PCR, yet TCRdb's version contains in-frame clones alone and is incomplete. In the table there are roughly 190,000 clones, roughly 91% of which are singletons. Sequenced material: peripheral blood, taken on day 0 of AZD1222 vaccination. These receptors all stem from an adult in good health.

V is TRBV9 and J is TRBJ1-2; tentatively, D is TRBD1 (5 bases). V lost 0 bases to trimming and J lost 2 bases, with 8 bases between them. The length of the CDR3 is 14 residues. In germline, CDR1 is SGDLS, CDR2 YYNGEE. In DNA form, the CDR3 reads TGTGCCAGCAGCGTAGGAGGGGCAAACTATGGCTACACCTTC. Translated, it gives CASSVGGANYGYTF.

V is TRBV19 and J is TRBJ1-1; perhaps TRBD1 as D (6 bases). The germline gives CDR1 LNHDA, CDR2 SQIVND (reference sequence). The germline V and J ends were trimmed by 1 base and 6 bases, with 9 bases remaining between them. The CDR3 runs to 13 residues. The CDR3: CASSIAGEAEAFF. CDR3 coding DNA: TGTGCCAGTAGTATAGCAGGGGAGGCTGAAGCTTTCTTT.

This rearrangement joins TRBV7-3 to TRBJ1-2; TRBD1 aligns across 8 bases. The CDR3 runs 13 residues. J gave up 7 bases and V 3 bases, and 4 bases lay outside the gene matches. Germline V gene sequence: CDR1 SGHTA, CDR2 FQGTGA. CDR3 region: CASSFQQGGGYTF. The DNA of the CDR3 is TGTGCCAGCAGCTTCCAACAGGGGGGTGGCTACACCTTC.

This chain uses TRBV14 with TRBJ1-2; weak D call: TRBD1 (5 bases). Trimming pared 1 base from V and 2 bases from J, leaving 14 bases between. The CDR3 is 16 residues long. The germline gives CDR1 SGHDN, CDR2 FVKESK. As DNA, the CDR3 is TGTGCCAGCAGCCAAGCTGGCCAGGGAAGGAACTATGGCTACACCTTC. Its protein product is CASSQAGQGRNYGYTF.

The chain uses TRBV28 and TRBJ1-4; TRBD1 might be the D (6 bases). V shed 6 bases and J shed 8 bases, with 13 bases lying between them. This CDR3 comprises 13 residues. The germline gives CDR1 MDHEN, CDR2 SYDVKM. CDR3 in DNA: TGTGCCAGCAGGGAGGGTGGGGGCGAAAAACTGTTTTTT. Translated, it gives CASREGGGEKLFF.

The rearrangement links TRBV9 to TRBJ2-1; 9 bases map to TRBD2. CDR3 size: 15 residues. V lost 3 bases to trimming and J lost 5 bases; unmatched junction nucleotides: 6. CDR1 is SGDLS and CDR2 is YYNGEE in the germline V gene. DNA of the CDR3: TGTGCCAGCAGCGCCGGGACTAGCAGTAACAATGAGCAGTTCTTC. Encoded protein: CASSAGTSSNNEQFF.

The J gene is TRBJ2-2, the V gene TRBV7-3, with D maybe TRBD2 (5 bases). The CDR3 contains 17 residues. The V and J ends lost 1 base and 0 bases respectively, with 12 bases between them. Germline assignment: CDR1 SGHTA and CDR2 FQGTGA. In nucleotides, the CDR3 is TGTGCCAGCAGCTTAAAGGTCGGGGAAGCGAACACCGGGGAGCTGTTTTTT. Translating it yields CASSLKVGEANTGELFF.

The CDR3 here is CASTRDKSSYEQYF. The CDR3 DNA reads TGTGCCAGTACCCGGGACAAGAGCTCCTACGAGCAGTACTTC. The rearrangement uses TRBV19 and TRBJ2-7, with D maybe TRBD1 (6 bases). Per germline, CDR1 LNHDA and CDR2 SQIVND (reference sequence). Trimming took 7 bases from V and 0 from J, leaving 13 bases between them. This CDR3 region has 14 residues.